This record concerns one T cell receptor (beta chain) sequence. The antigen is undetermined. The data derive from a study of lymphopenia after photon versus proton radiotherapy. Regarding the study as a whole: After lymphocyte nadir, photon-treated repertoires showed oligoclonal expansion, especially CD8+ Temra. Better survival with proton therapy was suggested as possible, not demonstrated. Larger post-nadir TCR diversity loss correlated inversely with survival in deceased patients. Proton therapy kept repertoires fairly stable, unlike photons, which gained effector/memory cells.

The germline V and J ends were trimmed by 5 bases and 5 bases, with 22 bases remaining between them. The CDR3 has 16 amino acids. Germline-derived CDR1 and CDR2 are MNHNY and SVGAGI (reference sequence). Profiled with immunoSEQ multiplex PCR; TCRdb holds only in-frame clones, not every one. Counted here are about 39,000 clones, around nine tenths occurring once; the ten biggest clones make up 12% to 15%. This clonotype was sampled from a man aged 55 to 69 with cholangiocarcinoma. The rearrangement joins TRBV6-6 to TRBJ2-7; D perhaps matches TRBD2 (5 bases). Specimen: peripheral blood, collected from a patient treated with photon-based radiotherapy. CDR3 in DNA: TGTGCCAGCAGTCACCAGACTATGACCCTATACGACGAGCAGTACTTC. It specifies CASSHQTMTLYDEQYF.